This T cell receptor beta chain is drawn from a study of blood T cells in healthy people across ages. Study-wide points: A roughly linear age-dependent decrease characterized TCR beta diversity per million T cells. It was found that TCR beta diversity correlated strongly with the percentage of naive T cells.

It was with a sample-barcoded 5' primer and a J-beta primer mix that a second PCR of roughly 7 to 12 cycles was run. The template-switch adaptor, which had 12 random nucleotides, put a tag on each cDNA molecule. TCRdb ran MiXCR on the 5' RACE reads and lists one entry per CDR3 protein. Seen here are around 400,000 distinct CDR3 sequences, approximately 51% observed once, and the top ten hold approximately 51%. Aged roughly 6 to 90, donors were systemically healthy Caucasians from Russia. This clonotype was seen many times. Its antigen is currently unknown. Trimming shortened V by 6 bases and J by 2 bases, and 17 bases separated the two germline ends. The CDR3 runs 14 residues. CDR1 SQVTM and CDR2 ANQGSEA come from the germline V gene.

This sequence joins TRBV29-1 and TRBJ2-7; D possibly corresponds to TRBD2 (6 bases). Sequenced sample: blood. The receptor was derived from a man in his sixties in good health. Here the CDR3 reads CSVRRRGSPYEQYF. The CDR3 coding sequence is TGCAGCGTGAGGCGGAGGGGATCTCCCTACGAGCAGTACTTC.